This T cell receptor (beta chain) is drawn from a study of T cell repertoires in cytomegalovirus infection. Whole-study results and caveats: CMV carriers having the relevant HLA were flagged by cumulative public TCR beta family frequency.

The CDR3 spans 13 residues. Per the germline V gene, CDR1 is MNHNS and CDR2 is SASEGT. V was pared by 6 bases and J by 2 bases, with 11 bases between. TCRdb processed the reads anew with MiXCR; each CDR3 protein has one entry. This sample has about 500,000 distinct CDR3 sequences, with 33% found just once. Of note for this clonotype: Its target is not known.

The sample consisted of cultured PBMCs, taken from culture after CMV antigen stimulation. This receptor was taken from a human donor in good health (CMV status not recorded). Some clones in this sample may be carry-over from other donors' samples. The chain is built from TRBV6-1 and TRBJ2-7, with D perhaps given as TRBD1 or TRBD2 (5 bases each). CDR3 in amino acids: CASRRDGTYEQYF. In DNA form, the CDR3 reads TGTGCCAGCAGAAGGGACGGAACCTACGAGCAGTACTTC.